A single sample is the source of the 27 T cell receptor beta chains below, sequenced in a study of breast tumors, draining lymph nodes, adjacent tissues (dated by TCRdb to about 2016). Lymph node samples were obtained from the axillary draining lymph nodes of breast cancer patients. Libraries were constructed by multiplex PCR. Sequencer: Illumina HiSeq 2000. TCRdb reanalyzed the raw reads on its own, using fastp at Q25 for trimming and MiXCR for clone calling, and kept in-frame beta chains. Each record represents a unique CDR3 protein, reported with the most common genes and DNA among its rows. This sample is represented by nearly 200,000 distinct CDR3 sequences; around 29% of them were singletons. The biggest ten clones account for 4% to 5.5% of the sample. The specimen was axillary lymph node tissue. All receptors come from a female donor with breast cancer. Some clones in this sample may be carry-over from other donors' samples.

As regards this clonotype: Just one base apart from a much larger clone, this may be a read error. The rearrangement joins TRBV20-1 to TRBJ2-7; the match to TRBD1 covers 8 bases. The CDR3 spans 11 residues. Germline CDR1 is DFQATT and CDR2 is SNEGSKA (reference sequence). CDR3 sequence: CSARDRTEQSF. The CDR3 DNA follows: TGCAGTGCCAGGGACAGGACTGAGCAGTCCTTC.

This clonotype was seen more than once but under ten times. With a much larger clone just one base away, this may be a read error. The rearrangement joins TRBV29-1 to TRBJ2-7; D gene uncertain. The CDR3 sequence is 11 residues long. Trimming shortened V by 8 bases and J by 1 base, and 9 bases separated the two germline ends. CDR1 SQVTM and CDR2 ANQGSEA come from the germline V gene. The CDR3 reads CSIVWSYEQYF. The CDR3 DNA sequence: TGCAGCATTGTTTGGTCCTACGAGCAGTACTTC.

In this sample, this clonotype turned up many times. DNA of the CDR3: TGTGCCAGCAGCAATCAAAAGGGGGCGCGAGGCTACACCTTC. Protein: CASSNQKGARGYTF. The chain couples TRBV11-2 to TRBJ1-2, with 7 bases that match TRBD1. CDR1 is SGHAT and CDR2 is FQNNGV in the germline V gene. The V gene end was trimmed by 5 bases and the J gene end by 8 bases; junction bases not matched to a gene: 11. CDR3 length: 14 residues.

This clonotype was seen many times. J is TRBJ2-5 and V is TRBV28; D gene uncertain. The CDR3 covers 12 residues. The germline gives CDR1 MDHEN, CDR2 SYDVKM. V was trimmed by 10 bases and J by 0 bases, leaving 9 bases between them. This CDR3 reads CATYADQETQYF. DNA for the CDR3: TGTGCCACTTACGCAGACCAAGAGACCCAGTACTTC. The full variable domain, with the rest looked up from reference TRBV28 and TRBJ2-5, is DVKVTQSSRYLVKRTGEKVFLECVQDMDHENMFWYRQDPGLGLRLIYFSYDVKMKEKGDIPEGYSVSREKKERFSLILESASTNQTSMYLCATYADQETQYFGPGTRLLVL.

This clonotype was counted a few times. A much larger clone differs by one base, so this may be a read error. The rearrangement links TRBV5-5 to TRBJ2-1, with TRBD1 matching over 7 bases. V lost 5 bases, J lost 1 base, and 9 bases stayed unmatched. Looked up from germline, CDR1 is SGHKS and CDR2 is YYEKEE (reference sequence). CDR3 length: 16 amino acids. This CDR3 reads CASRRRDRASYNEQFF. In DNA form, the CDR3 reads TGTGCCAGCAGAAGGCGTGACAGGGCATCCTACAATGAGCAGTTCTTC.

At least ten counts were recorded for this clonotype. CDR3 nucleotides: TGTGCCACCAGTGAAAACGGGAATCAGCCCCAGCATTTT. It specifies CATSENGNQPQHF. The chain employs TRBV24-1 and TRBJ1-5, with D hard to call. The CDR3 length is 13 residues. The V end lost 4 bases, the J end lost 4 bases, and 7 bases lay between the germline ends. CDR1 is KGHDR and CDR2 is SFDVKD in the germline V gene.

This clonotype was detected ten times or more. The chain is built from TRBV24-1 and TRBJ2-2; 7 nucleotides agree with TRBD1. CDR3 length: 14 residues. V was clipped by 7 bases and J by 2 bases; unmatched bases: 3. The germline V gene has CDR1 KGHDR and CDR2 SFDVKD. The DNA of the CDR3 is TGTGCCACCAGGGACAGGCTCAACACCGGGGAGCTGTTTTTT. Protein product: CATRDRLNTGELFF.

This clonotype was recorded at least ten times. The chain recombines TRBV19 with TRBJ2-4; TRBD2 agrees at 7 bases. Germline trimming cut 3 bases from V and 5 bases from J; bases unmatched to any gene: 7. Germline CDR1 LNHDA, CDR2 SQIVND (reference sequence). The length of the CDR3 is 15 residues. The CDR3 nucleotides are TGTGCCAGTAGTATGCGGGAGACGGGGGAAAACATTCAGTACTTC. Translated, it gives CASSMRETGENIQYF. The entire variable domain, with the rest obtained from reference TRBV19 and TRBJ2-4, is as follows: DGGITQSPKYLFRKEGQNVTLSCEQNLNHDAMYWYRQDPGQGLRLIYYSQIVNDFQKGDIAEGYSVSREKKESFPLTVTSAQKNPTAFYLCASSMRETGENIQYFGAGTRLSVL.

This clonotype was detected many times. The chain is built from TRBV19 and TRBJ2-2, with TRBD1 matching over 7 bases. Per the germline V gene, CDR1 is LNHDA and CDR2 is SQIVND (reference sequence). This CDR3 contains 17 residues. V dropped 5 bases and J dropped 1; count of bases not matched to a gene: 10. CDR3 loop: CASSVRGQSENTGELFF. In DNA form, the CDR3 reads TGTGCCAGTAGTGTAAGGGGACAGTCTGAGAACACCGGGGAGCTGTTTTTT.

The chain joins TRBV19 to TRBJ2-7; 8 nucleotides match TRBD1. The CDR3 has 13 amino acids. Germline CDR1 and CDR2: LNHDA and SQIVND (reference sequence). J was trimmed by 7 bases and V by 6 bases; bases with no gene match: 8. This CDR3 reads CASSRDRILEQYF. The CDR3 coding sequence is TGTGCCAGTAGCCGGGACAGGATACTTGAGCAGTACTTC.

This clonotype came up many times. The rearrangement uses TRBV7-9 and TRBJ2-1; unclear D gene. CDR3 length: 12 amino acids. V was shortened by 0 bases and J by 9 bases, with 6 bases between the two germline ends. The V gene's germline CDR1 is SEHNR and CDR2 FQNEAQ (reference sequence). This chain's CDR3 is CASSLALLEQFF. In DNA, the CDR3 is TGTGCCAGCAGCTTAGCCCTGCTTGAGCAGTTCTTC.

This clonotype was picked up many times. CDR3 nucleotides: TGTGCCAGCAGTTGGGGGTGGACAGGGGGCGGGGGCTACACCTTC. The encoded protein is CASSWGWTGGGGYTF. This rearrangement joins TRBV12-3 or TRBV12-4 to TRBJ1-2; 11 nucleotides match TRBD1. V gave up 4 bases and J gave up 8 bases; unmatched junction bases: 9. The CDR3 has 15 residues.

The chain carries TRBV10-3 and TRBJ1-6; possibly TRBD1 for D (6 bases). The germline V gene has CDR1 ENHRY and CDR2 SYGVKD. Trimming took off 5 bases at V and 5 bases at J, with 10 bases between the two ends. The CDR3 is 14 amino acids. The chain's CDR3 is CAISRDKDNSPLHF. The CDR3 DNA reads TGTGCCATCAGTAGGGACAAGGATAATTCACCCCTCCACTTT.

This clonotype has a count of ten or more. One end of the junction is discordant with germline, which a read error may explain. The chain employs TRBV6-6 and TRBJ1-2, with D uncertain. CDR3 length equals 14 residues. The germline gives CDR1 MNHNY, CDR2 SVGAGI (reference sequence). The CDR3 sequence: CASSHSGINYGYTF. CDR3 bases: TGTGCCAGCAGTCACTCGGGAATAAACTATGGCTACACCTTC.

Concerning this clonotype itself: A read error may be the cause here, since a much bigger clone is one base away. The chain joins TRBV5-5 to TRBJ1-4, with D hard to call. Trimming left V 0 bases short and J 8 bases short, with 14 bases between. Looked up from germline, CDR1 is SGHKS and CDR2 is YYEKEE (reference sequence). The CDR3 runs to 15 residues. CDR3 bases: TGTGCCAGCAGCTTGGGCCCAGGTTCGGTGGAAAAACTGTTTTTT. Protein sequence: CASSLGPGSVEKLFF.

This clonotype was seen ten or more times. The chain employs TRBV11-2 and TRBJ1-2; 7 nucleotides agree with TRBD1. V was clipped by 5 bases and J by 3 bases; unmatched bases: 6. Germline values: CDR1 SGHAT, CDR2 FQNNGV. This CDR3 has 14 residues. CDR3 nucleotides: TGTGCCAGCAGCCTCGGGACAGCGCACTATGGCTACACCTTC. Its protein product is CASSLGTAHYGYTF.

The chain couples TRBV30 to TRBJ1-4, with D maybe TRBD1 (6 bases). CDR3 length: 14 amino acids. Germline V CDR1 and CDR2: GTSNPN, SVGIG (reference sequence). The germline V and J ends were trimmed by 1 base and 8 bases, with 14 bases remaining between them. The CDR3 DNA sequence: TGTGCCTGGAGTGCCGACAGGTTTAGGGAAAAACTGTTTTTT. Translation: CAWSADRFREKLFF.

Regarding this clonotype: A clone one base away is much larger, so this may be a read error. The CDR3 loop is CASSFSRGGTDTQHF. CDR3 coding DNA: TGTGCCAGCAGCTTTTCGCGGGGGGGCACAGATACGCAGCATTTT. This chain connects TRBV7-9 to TRBJ2-3, with a weak D call TRBD1 (6 bases). Matching the DNA end better, TRBJ1-5 makes the J call doubtful. The germline V gene has CDR1 SEHNR and CDR2 FQNEAQ (reference sequence). This CDR3 has 15 amino acids.

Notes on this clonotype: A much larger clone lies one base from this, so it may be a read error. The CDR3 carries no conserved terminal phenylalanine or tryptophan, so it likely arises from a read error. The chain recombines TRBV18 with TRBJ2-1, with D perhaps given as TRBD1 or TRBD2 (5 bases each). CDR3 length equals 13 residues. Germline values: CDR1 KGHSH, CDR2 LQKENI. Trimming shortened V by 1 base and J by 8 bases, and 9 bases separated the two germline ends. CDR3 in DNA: TGTGCCAGCTCACCACTTGGGGGAGATGAGCAGTTCCTC. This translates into CASSPLGGDEQFL.

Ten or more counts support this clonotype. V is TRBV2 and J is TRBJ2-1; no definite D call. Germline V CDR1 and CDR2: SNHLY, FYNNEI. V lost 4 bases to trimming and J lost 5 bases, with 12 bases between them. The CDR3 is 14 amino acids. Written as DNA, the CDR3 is TGTGCCAGCAGTGCCGAGTTAGACCACAATGAGCAGTTCTTC. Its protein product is CASSAELDHNEQFF.

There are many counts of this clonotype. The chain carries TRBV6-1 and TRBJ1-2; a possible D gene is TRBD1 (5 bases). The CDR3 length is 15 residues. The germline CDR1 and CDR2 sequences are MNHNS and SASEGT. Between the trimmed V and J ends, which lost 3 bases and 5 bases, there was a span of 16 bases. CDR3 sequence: CASSDWDPSSYGYTF. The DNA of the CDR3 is TGTGCCAGCAGTGACTGGGACCCCAGTTCGTATGGCTACACCTTC.

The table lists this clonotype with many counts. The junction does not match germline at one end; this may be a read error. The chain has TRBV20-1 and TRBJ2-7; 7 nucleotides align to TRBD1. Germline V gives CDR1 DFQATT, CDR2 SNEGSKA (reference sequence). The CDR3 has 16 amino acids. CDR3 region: CSAGDRDRGLRYEQYF. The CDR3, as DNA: TGCAGTGCTGGAGATCGGGACAGAGGTTTGAGGTACGAGCAGTACTTC.

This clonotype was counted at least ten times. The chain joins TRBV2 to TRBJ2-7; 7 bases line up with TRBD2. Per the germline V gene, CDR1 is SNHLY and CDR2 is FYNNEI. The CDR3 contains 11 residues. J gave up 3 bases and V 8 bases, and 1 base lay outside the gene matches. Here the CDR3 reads CASGGGYEQYF. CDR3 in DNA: TGTGCCAGCGGCGGGGGCTACGAGCAGTACTTC.

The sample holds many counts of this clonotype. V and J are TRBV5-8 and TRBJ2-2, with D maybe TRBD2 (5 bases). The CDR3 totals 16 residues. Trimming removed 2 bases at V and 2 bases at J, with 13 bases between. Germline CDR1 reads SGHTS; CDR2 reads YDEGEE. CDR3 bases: TGTGCCAGCAGCTTAAGGACTCGGGCAAACACCGGGGAGCTGTTTTTT. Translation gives CASSLRTRANTGELFF. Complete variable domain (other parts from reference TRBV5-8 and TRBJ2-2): EAGVTQSPTHLIKTRGQQATLRCSPISGHTSVYWYQQALGLGLQFLLWYDEGEERNRGNFPPRFSGRQFPNYSSELNVNALELEDSALYLCASSLRTRANTGELFFGEGSRLTVL.

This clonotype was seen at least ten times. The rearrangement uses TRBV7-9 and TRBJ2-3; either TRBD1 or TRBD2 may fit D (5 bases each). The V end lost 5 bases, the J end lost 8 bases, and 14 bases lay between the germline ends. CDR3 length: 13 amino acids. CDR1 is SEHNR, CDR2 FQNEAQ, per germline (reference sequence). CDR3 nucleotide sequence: TGTGCCAGCAGCCAGGGACCACGAAGTACGCAGTATTTT. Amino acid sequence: CASSQGPRSTQYF.

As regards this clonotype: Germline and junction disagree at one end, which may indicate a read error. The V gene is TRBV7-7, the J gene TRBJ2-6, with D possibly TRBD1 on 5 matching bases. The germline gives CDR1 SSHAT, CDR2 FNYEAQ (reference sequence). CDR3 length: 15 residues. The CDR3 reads CASSLGDSGANVLTF. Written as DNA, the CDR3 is TGTGCTAGCAGCTTAGGGGACTCTGGGGCCAACGTCCTGACTTTC.

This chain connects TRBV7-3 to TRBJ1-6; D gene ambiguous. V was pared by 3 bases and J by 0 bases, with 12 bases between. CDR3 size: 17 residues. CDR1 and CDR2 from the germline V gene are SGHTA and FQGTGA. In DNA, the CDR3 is TGTGCCAGCAGCTTGGCCCGATGGAGCTCCTATAATTCACCCCTCCACTTT. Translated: CASSLARWSSYNSPLHF.